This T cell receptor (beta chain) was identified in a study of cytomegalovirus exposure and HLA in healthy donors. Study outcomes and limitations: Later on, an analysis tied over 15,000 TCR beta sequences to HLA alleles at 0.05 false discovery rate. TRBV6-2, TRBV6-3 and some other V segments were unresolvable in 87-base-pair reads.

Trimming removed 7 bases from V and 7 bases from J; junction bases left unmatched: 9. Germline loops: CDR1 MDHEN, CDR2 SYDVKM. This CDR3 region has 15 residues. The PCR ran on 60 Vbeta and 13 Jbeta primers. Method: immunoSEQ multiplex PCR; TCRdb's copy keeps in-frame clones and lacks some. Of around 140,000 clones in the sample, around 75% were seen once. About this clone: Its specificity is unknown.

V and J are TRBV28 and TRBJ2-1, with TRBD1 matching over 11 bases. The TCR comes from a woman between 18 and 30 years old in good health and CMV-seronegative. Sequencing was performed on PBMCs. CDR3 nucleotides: TGTGCCAGCAACTACGGGGGGACAGGGGGGAATGAGCAGTTCTTC. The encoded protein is CASNYGGTGGNEQFF.